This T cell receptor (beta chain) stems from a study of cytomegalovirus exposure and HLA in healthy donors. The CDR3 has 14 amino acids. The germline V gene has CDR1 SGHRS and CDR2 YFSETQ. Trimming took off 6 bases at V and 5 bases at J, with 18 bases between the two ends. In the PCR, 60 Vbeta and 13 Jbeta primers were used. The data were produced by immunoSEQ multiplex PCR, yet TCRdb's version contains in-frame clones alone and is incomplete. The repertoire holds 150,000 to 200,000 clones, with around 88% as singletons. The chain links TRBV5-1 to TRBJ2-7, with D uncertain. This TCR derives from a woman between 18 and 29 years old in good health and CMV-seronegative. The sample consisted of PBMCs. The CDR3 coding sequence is TGCGCCAGCACCCAGGTTGGGCCTATGGACGAGCAGTACTTC. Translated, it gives CASTQVGPMDEQYF.